The 12 T cell receptor beta chains presented below share a single source sample, sequenced in a study of response to subunit inactivated influenza vaccine. MiXCR, run by TCRdb on the RT-PCR reads, gives a single entry per CDR3 protein. The sample lists hundreds of thousands of distinct CDR3 sequences, about 15% occurring once. The starting material was PBMCs from blood, obtained roughly 2 weeks before vaccination. The origin of the receptors is a man aged 50 or older who received an inactivated influenza vaccine.

This clonotype was observed many times. The junction departs from germline at one end; a sequencing error may be responsible. The chain carries TRBV5-1 and TRBJ1-1; 9 bases match TRBD1. The CDR3 spans 15 residues. The germline V gene encodes CDR1 SGHRS and CDR2 YFSETQ. The CDR3 coding sequence is TGTGCCAGCAGCTTGGGGGGACAGGGTGGGACTGAAGCTTTCTTT. Residues: CASSLGGQGGTEAFF.

This sequence joins TRBV6-1 and TRBJ2-1, with D possibly TRBD2 on 6 matching bases. Trimming stripped 7 bases from V and 3 bases from J, with 19 bases between. This CDR3 is 16 amino acids long. Germline V lookup: CDR1 MNHNS, CDR2 SASEGT. The CDR3 reads CASNNPSRGLYNEQFF. In nucleotides, the CDR3 is TGTGCCAGCAATAACCCCTCGCGGGGTCTCTACAATGAGCAGTTCTTC.

This clonotype was seen a handful of times. The chain couples TRBV18 to TRBJ2-7; 7 positions match TRBD2. Germline CDR1 is KGHSH and CDR2 is LQKENI. The junction had 9 bases not matched to a gene; V was cut back by 3 bases and J by 4 bases. This CDR3 contains 15 residues. The CDR3 spells CASSPRGVDPYEQYF. DNA of the CDR3: TGTGCCAGCTCACCCCGGGGGGTTGATCCTTACGAGCAGTACTTC.

V and J are TRBV5-1 and TRBJ2-7; D is perhaps TRBD1 (7 bases). The germline V gene has CDR1 SGHRS and CDR2 YFSETQ. V lost 2 bases and J lost 3, with 12 bases in between. The CDR3 totals 14 residues. This CDR3 reads CASSLGRGDYEQYF. The DNA of the CDR3 is TGCGCCAGCAGCTTAGGCAGGGGGGACTACGAGCAGTACTTC.

This clonotype was seen only a few times. CDR3 coding DNA: TGTGCCAGCAGCCTATCCGGGACTAGCGGAATAGATACGCAGTATTTT. Protein: CASSLSGTSGIDTQYF. This sequence joins TRBV4-2 and TRBJ2-3; 11 nucleotides line up with TRBD2. Germline trimming cut 4 bases from V and 5 bases from J; bases unmatched to any gene: 8. The CDR3 extends over 16 amino acids. Germline V gene data show CDR1 as LGHNA and CDR2 as YNFKEQ.

A few counts support this clonotype. This chain connects TRBV29-1 to TRBJ2-5; D could derive from TRBD1 or TRBD2 (5 bases each). The CDR3 is made up of 14 amino acids. Germline V gene lookup returns CDR1 SQVTM and CDR2 ANQGSEA. Trimming pared 7 bases from V and 2 bases from J, leaving 17 bases between. The CDR3 is CSGLTGTRQETQYF. The DNA for the CDR3 is TGCAGCGGTCTCACCGGGACGCGTCAAGAGACCCAGTACTTC.

This clonotype was seen many times. The chain links TRBV29-1 to TRBJ1-4; possibly TRBD1 for D (5 bases). Germline V gives CDR1 SQVTM, CDR2 ANQGSEA. With 6 bases removed from V and 4 bases from J, the gap between germline ends came to 18 bases. The CDR3 totals 15 residues. The CDR3 DNA is TGCAGCGTCCTCGGGGGTCGGTTGGGTAATGAAAAACTGTTTTTT. Translated, it gives CSVLGGRLGNEKLFF.

The chain has TRBV5-1 and TRBJ2-3; 7 bases match TRBD2. The CDR3 consists of 14 residues. The germline CDR1 and CDR2 sequences are SGHRS and YFSETQ. With V trimmed by 5 bases and J by 6 bases, 9 bases remained unmatched. CDR3 sequence: CASRAGPSRDTQYF. CDR3 nucleotides: TGCGCCAGCAGAGCGGGACCAAGCAGGGATACGCAGTATTTT.

The chain joins TRBV12-3 or TRBV12-4 to TRBJ1-2, with 12 bases that match TRBD1. Losses at the gene ends were 8 bases for V and 2 bases for J; bases not matched to a gene: 6. The CDR3 sequence is 15 residues long. DNA for the CDR3: TGTGCCAGCGGGACAGGGGGCGCACGCAACTATGGCTACACCTTC. This encodes CASGTGGARNYGYTF.

This clonotype showed up just a few times. The V gene is TRBV30, the J gene TRBJ1-2; D is perhaps TRBD1 (5 bases). Trimming stripped 3 bases from V and 8 bases from J, with 10 bases between. Germline V gene data show CDR1 as GTSNPN and CDR2 as SVGIG (reference sequence). This CDR3 is built from 11 residues. The CDR3 nucleotides read TGTGCCTGGAGGGGACTCGGAGGCTACACCTTC. Amino acid sequence: CAWRGLGGYTF.

This clonotype has just a few counts. V usage is TRBV9 and J usage is TRBJ2-1, with D possibly being TRBD1 (6 bases). CDR1 and CDR2 (germline): SGDLS, YYNGEE. Trimming took off 6 bases at V and 5 bases at J, with 9 bases between the two ends. The length of the CDR3 is 12 residues. CDR3 in DNA: TGTGCCAGCAAGGGGACAAACAATGAGCAGTTCTTC. Translation gives CASKGTNNEQFF.

J is TRBJ1-2 and V is TRBV30, with TRBD1 identical over 9 bases. Trimming cost V 6 bases and J 6 bases; bases outside gene matches: 8. Germline-derived CDR1 and CDR2 are GTSNPN and SVGIG (reference sequence). The CDR3 covers 13 residues. CDR3 nucleotide sequence: TGTGCCTGTCACACAGGGGGCGGTCATGGCTACACCTTC. The encoded protein is CACHTGGGHGYTF.